This T cell receptor beta chain comes out of a study of T cells in Graves' hyperthyroidism and ophthalmopathy. Study-wide points: Classification by a 13 V-J model distinguished ophthalmopathy from stable hyperthyroidism. Blood also contained most expanded thyroid clonotypes above 0.001.

This clonotype was counted only a few times. As yet, its antigen is unknown. Amplification targeted TCR beta CDR3 regions from RNA transcripts. An initial round of RT-PCR targeting the TCR CDR3 relied on the HTBI primer set. TCRdb re-analysed the multiplex PCR reads in MiXCR, keeping a single row per CDR3 protein. The sample records more than 300,000 distinct CDR3 sequences, about a sixth being singletons. The V end lost 6 bases, the J end lost 4 bases, and 12 bases lay between the germline ends. Germline V lookup: CDR1 SGHTA, CDR2 FQGNSA. This CDR3 region has 13 residues. A 10 ml volume of fresh peripheral blood provided the PBMCs.

The sequence was collected from a woman younger than 45 with Graves' hyperthyroidism that later progressed to Graves' ophthalmopathy. J is TRBJ1-2 and V is TRBV7-2; possibly TRBD1 for D (5 bases). The sequencing input was blood. This CDR3 reads CASSSYGAYGYTF. The CDR3 region has the DNA TGTGCCAGCAGTTCCTACGGGGCCTATGGCTACACCTTC.